A single sample is the source of the 4 T cell receptor beta chains below, sequenced in a study of blood T cells in healthy people across ages (dated by TCRdb to 2013 to 2016). Library preparation used 5' RACE. The sample was run on an Illumina HiSeq 2500. The second PCR ran for roughly 7 to 12 cycles and used a J-beta primer mix along with a sample-barcoded 5' primer. TCRdb reprocessed the public reads (quality trimming at Q25 with fastp, clone calling with MiXCR) and kept in-frame beta chains. Rows with a matching CDR3 protein are joined into one entry that keeps the most common DNA and genes. The sample includes over 600,000 distinct CDR3 sequences, with 45% to 70% observed a single time. Approximately 24% of the sample is taken by the ten largest. Sequencing input: blood. The receptors come from a man aged 35-49 years in good health.

The rearrangement joins TRBV20-1 to TRBJ2-5; TRBD1 aligns across 8 bases. This CDR3 is 13 amino acids long. Trimming removed 7 bases from V and 2 bases from J; junction bases left unmatched: 6. Germline V gene lookup returns CDR1 DFQATT and CDR2 SNEGSKA (reference sequence). CDR3 in amino acids: CSGEQGAQETQYF. DNA of the CDR3: TGCAGTGGTGAGCAGGGGGCGCAAGAGACCCAGTACTTC.

This clonotype was detected only a few times. V is TRBV4-3 and J is TRBJ2-7; D remains unclear. The V gene lost 0 bases and the J gene lost 5 bases, with 17 bases spanning the gap. Germline V gene sequence: CDR1 LGHNA, CDR2 YSLEER. This CDR3 spans 16 amino acids. The CDR3 loop is CASSQEWSGPPHEQYF. In DNA form, the CDR3 reads TGCGCCAGCAGCCAAGAATGGTCAGGCCCTCCGCACGAGCAGTACTTC.

On this clonotype itself: Mismatch with germline at one junction end may stem from a read error. The J gene is TRBJ2-6, the V gene TRBV6-1; the D is unclear. Germline CDR1 and CDR2: MNHNS and SASEGT. This CDR3 contains 15 residues. CDR3 sequence (DNA): TGTGCCAGCAGTGGGTACACCTCTGGGGTCAACGTCCTGACTTTC. Translation gives CASSGYTSGVNVLTF.

The V gene is TRBV6-5, the J gene TRBJ2-5; a possible D gene is TRBD2 (8 bases). Trimming pared 3 bases from V and 7 bases from J, leaving 27 bases between. Per germline, CDR1 MNHEY and CDR2 SVGAGI. This CDR3 comprises 18 residues. CDR3 loop: CASSYFEASGFQGGTQYF. CDR3 coding DNA: TGTGCCAGCAGTTATTTTGAGGCTAGCGGGTTCCAGGGGGGGACCCAGTACTTC.